This passage covers 20 T cell receptor beta chains from one sample sequenced in a study of identical twins. One entry per CDR3 protein, called by TCRdb with MiXCR from the 5' RACE reads. The data show around 470,000 distinct CDR3 sequences, around 14% seen once. This same sample was also taken into another study, of yellow fever vaccine responses in identical twins.

Specimen: CD4+ T cells sorted from blood. These receptor sequences come from a woman younger than 30 in good health.

V usage is TRBV10-1 and J usage is TRBJ2-3; D is unclear. The CDR3 is made up of 13 amino acids. V dropped 2 bases and J dropped 13 bases, with 16 bases sitting between them. From germline, CDR1 is WNHNN and CDR2 SYGVQD (reference sequence). CDR3 amino acids: CASSEPGAAREYF. The CDR3, as DNA: TGCGCCAGCAGTGAGCCGGGCGCAGCAAGGGAGTATTTT.

Worth noting for this clonotype: A junction boundary mismatches the germline segment, possibly from a read error. This sequence joins TRBV28 and TRBJ2-7, with 9 bases fitting TRBD2. This CDR3 has 14 residues. Looked up from germline, CDR1 is MDHEN and CDR2 is SYDVKM. CDR3: CPSGRLAVSYEQYF. The CDR3 DNA reads as TGTCCCAGCGGAAGACTAGCGGTCTCCTACGAGCAGTACTTC.

This rearrangement joins TRBV7-2 to TRBJ2-5; 7 bases align to TRBD2. Germline V CDR1 and CDR2: SGHTA, FQGNSA. V was pared by 5 bases and J by 5 bases, with 11 bases of the junction left unmatched. This CDR3 is built from 15 residues. In DNA form, the CDR3 reads TGTGCCAGCAGCGGACTCGTGGGGGGGACGGAGACCCAGTACTTC. It is translated as CASSGLVGGTETQYF.

The chain uses TRBV5-1 and TRBJ2-5, with a weak D call TRBD1 (6 bases). This CDR3 is 13 amino acids long. The V gene lost 4 bases and the J gene lost 5 bases, with 12 bases spanning the gap. CDR1 and CDR2 (germline): SGHRS, YFSETQ. CDR3 bases: TGCGCCAGCAGCGGGGGCCTAGGGGAGACCCAGTACTTC. Its translation is CASSGGLGETQYF.

The V call is TRBV27, the J call TRBJ1-2; D is unresolved. The CDR3 is 13 residues long. V lost 10 bases and J lost 3, with 15 bases in between. Germline loops: CDR1 MNHEY, CDR2 SMNVEV (reference sequence). The CDR3 DNA sequence: TGTGCCACCCGGGCTCACGGTGACTATGGCTACACCTTC. Its protein product is CATRAHGDYGYTF.

This rearrangement joins TRBV19 to TRBJ1-1, with 7 positions matching TRBD1. The CDR3 is 15 amino acids. Germline V gives CDR1 LNHDA, CDR2 SQIVND (reference sequence). J gave up 1 base and V 4 bases, and 6 bases lay outside the gene matches. As DNA, the CDR3 is TGTGCCAGTAGTACGTCGGGACAGCCGAACACTGAAGCTTTCTTT. Amino acid sequence: CASSTSGQPNTEAFF.

This clonotype was recorded only once. The J gene is TRBJ1-1, the V gene TRBV5-1; unclear D gene. The germline V gene encodes CDR1 SGHRS and CDR2 YFSETQ. Trimming removed 1 base from V and 0 bases from J, with 10 bases in between. The CDR3 totals 15 residues. This CDR3 reads CASSLRRNMNTEAFF. The CDR3, as DNA: TGCGCCAGCAGCTTGCGTCGAAACATGAACACTGAAGCTTTCTTT.

This clonotype was seen a handful of times. V and J are TRBV6-5 and TRBJ2-3; D gene unclear. V was trimmed by 0 bases and J by 6 bases, leaving 7 bases between them. The V gene's germline CDR1 is MNHEY and CDR2 SVGAGI. The CDR3 has 13 residues. Here the CDR3 reads CASSYSRLDTQYF. The CDR3 DNA reads TGTGCCAGCAGTTACTCGAGGTTGGATACGCAGTATTTT.

This clonotype turned up a few times. This sequence joins TRBV7-3 and TRBJ2-3; possibly TRBD2 for D (5 bases). The germline gives CDR1 SGHTA, CDR2 FQGTGA. The CDR3 is made up of 16 amino acids. Trimming cost V 6 bases and J 0 bases, with 16 bases left between them. The DNA of the CDR3 is TGTGCCAGCAGTCCTGATCTAGCATTAAGCACAGATACGCAGTATTTT. Translation gives CASSPDLALSTDTQYF.

V gene TRBV12-3 or TRBV12-4 combines with J gene TRBJ1-3, with D tentatively TRBD1 (6 bases). V lost 10 bases to trimming and J lost 0 bases, with 10 bases between them. The CDR3 length is 13 residues. The CDR3 region is CATGAFSGNTIYF. The CDR3 coding sequence is TGTGCCACGGGGGCCTTCTCTGGAAACACCATATATTTT.

This clonotype has ten or more counts. This chain joins TRBV12-3 or TRBV12-4 and TRBJ2-1; D not resolved. CDR3 length equals 12 residues. V lost 10 bases to trimming and J lost 0 bases, with 7 bases between them. The chain's CDR3 is CATSPSYNEQFF. CDR3 in DNA: TGTGCCACCTCTCCCTCCTACAATGAGCAGTTCTTC.

This clonotype was found a few times. The chain recombines TRBV5-1 with TRBJ2-3; no definite D call. Germline CDR1 and CDR2: SGHRS and YFSETQ. Trimming cost V 4 bases and J 3 bases, with 18 bases left between them. The CDR3 loop spans 16 amino acids. CDR3 region: CASSRLADPATDTQYF. CDR3 nucleotides: TGCGCCAGCAGCCGGCTTGCGGATCCAGCAACAGATACGCAGTATTTT. Full variable domain (missing parts from reference TRBV5-1 and TRBJ2-3): KAGVTQTPRYLIKTRGQQVTLSCSPISGHRSVSWYQQTPGQGLQFLFEYFSETQRNKGNFPGRFSGRQFSNSRSEMNVSTLELGDSALYLCASSRLADPATDTQYFGPGTRLTVL.

This sequence joins TRBV20-1 and TRBJ1-2, with D hard to call. The CDR3 is 14 amino acids. CDR1 DFQATT and CDR2 SNEGSKA come from the germline V gene (reference sequence). V lost 0 bases to trimming and J lost 0 bases, with 8 bases between them. This CDR3 is CSARDPITNYGYTF. For the CDR3, the DNA is TGCAGTGCTAGAGACCCTATAACTAACTATGGCTACACCTTC.

This clonotype was seen more than once but under ten times. This chain links TRBV27 with TRBJ2-3; D is perhaps TRBD2 (6 bases). The CDR3 extends over 16 amino acids. V gave up 7 bases and J gave up 3 bases, with 20 bases separating them. Germline CDR1 MNHEY, CDR2 SMNVEV (reference sequence). Here the CDR3 DNA reads TGTGCCAGCATTCGACTTAGCGGCGGCGGTACAGATACGCAGTATTTT. Translating it yields CASIRLSGGGTDTQYF.

This clonotype has a count of ten or more. This chain connects TRBV5-1 to TRBJ2-2, with TRBD1 as a possible D gene (5 bases). Germline CDR1 SGHRS, CDR2 YFSETQ. The CDR3 spans 15 residues. The V end was cut by 0 bases, the J end by 7 bases, with 13 bases between. CDR3 coding DNA: TGCGCCAGCAGCTTGGAATTCCAGGGTAGCGGGGAGCTGTTTTTT. Translated, it gives CASSLEFQGSGELFF.

The rearrangement uses TRBV3-1 and TRBJ2-7; D unresolved. V was trimmed by 4 bases and J by 1 base, leaving 14 bases between them. The germline V gene has CDR1 LGHDT and CDR2 YNNKEL (reference sequence). The length of the CDR3 is 15 residues. The CDR3 DNA sequence: TGTGCCAGCAGCCTTCGGTCAATTGGGTCCTACGAGCAGTACTTC. It encodes CASSLRSIGSYEQYF.

This clonotype was seen repeatedly, ten times or more. The chain recombines TRBV24-1 with TRBJ2-2; TRBD1 matches 7 bases. V shed 3 bases and J 4 bases; nucleotides not matched to a gene: 7. CDR3 length equals 16 residues. The germline V gene encodes CDR1 KGHDR and CDR2 SFDVKD. The CDR3: CATSDPNPGGTGELFF. CDR3 nucleotide sequence: TGTGCCACCAGTGATCCCAACCCAGGGGGCACCGGGGAGCTGTTTTTT.

This clonotype was observed at least ten times. This chain joins TRBV12-3 or TRBV12-4 and TRBJ2-7; D unresolved. V dropped 5 bases and J dropped 0 bases, with 11 bases sitting between them. This CDR3 spans 14 amino acids. The CDR3 reads CASSLSPVSYEQYF. The CDR3 nucleotides are TGTGCCAGCAGTCTAAGTCCGGTCTCCTACGAGCAGTACTTC.

The V gene is TRBV20-1, the J gene TRBJ2-3, with D perhaps matching TRBD2 (5 bases). V dropped 1 base and J dropped 9 bases, with 11 bases sitting between them. This CDR3 contains 12 residues. CDR1 and CDR2 (germline): DFQATT, SNEGSKA (reference sequence). The CDR3 reads CSARAAWETQYF. The CDR3 coding sequence is TGCAGTGCTAGAGCAGCCTGGGAGACGCAGTATTTT.

V is TRBV10-1 and J is TRBJ2-1; D is unclear. There are 15 residues in the CDR3. The V end was cut by 5 bases, the J end by 7 bases, with 18 bases between. Looked up from germline, CDR1 is WNHNN and CDR2 is SYGVQD (reference sequence). For the CDR3, the DNA is TGCGCCAGCAGTCGGTCAAGCACAACGACTAATGAGCAGTTCTTC. This sequence encodes CASSRSSTTTNEQFF.